Each of the 12 T cell receptor beta chains below was sequenced from the same sample in a study of OX40 agonist ivuxolimab in advanced cancers. The protocol was immunoSEQ multiplex PCR, while the TCRdb copy is restricted to in-frame clones and leaves out a portion. This table holds approximately 27,000 clones, 79% found once. Sequenced here: CD4+ or CD8+ T cells sorted from blood, sampled in a trial of the OX40 agonist ivuxolimab. These receptors originate from an adult with an advanced solid tumor such as melanoma, head and neck, liver or kidney cancer.

This rearrangement joins TRBV19 to TRBJ2-5; D gene ambiguous. V was pared by 2 bases and J by 2 bases, with 9 bases between. Germline V lookup: CDR1 LNHDA, CDR2 SQIVND (reference sequence). This CDR3 has 14 amino acids. This CDR3 is CASSIRAAQETQYF. The CDR3 nucleotides read TGTGCCAGTAGTATAAGGGCAGCACAAGAGACCCAGTACTTC.

This clone came up a few times. V and J are TRBV6-4 and TRBJ2-1; D not resolved. There are 13 residues in the CDR3. With 2 bases removed from V and 0 bases from J, the gap between germline ends came to 2 bases. Per germline, CDR1 MRHNA and CDR2 SNTAGT. Here the CDR3 DNA reads TGTGCCAGCAGTGACAGCTCCTACAATGAGCAGTTCTTC. Residues: CASSDSSYNEQFF.

The chain joins TRBV6-5 to TRBJ2-1, with D perhaps matching TRBD2 (5 bases). V lost 0 bases, J lost 8 bases, and 8 bases lay in between. Per germline, CDR1 MNHEY and CDR2 SVGAGI. The CDR3 consists of 13 residues. In DNA, the CDR3 is TGTGCCAGCAGTTACTCGAGGGTCGATGAGCAGTTCTTC. It is translated as CASSYSRVDEQFF.

The gene calls are TRBV6-5 and TRBJ2-1; a possible D gene is TRBD1 (6 bases). The V gene's germline CDR1 is MNHEY and CDR2 SVGAGI. V was cut by 1 base and J by 8 bases, with 12 bases left in between. CDR3 length: 14 residues. CDR3: CASSYLGARDEQFF. In nucleotides, the CDR3 is TGTGCCAGCAGTTACTTGGGGGCGAGGGATGAGCAGTTCTTC.

This clone was seen more than once but under ten times. The chain joins TRBV9 to TRBJ2-7, with D perhaps matching TRBD2 (6 bases). The germline CDR1 and CDR2 sequences are SGDLS and YYNGEE. The V end was cut by 0 bases, the J end by 9 bases, with 16 bases between. There are 14 residues in the CDR3. CDR3 protein: CASSVEAGLAVQYF. The CDR3 DNA sequence: TGTGCCAGCAGCGTAGAGGCGGGGTTAGCGGTGCAGTACTTC.

The V gene is TRBV10-3, the J gene TRBJ1-6; D is unresolved. The CDR3 is 13 amino acids. CDR1 and CDR2 (germline): ENHRY, SYGVKD. Trimming cost V 8 bases and J 7 bases, with 12 bases left between them. The DNA of the CDR3 is TGTGCCATCCGTACGCTGGGCAATTCACCCCTCCACTTT. It is translated as CAIRTLGNSPLHF.

V usage is TRBV10-1 and J usage is TRBJ2-6; tentatively, D is TRBD1 (5 bases). Germline values: CDR1 WNHNN, CDR2 SYGVQD (reference sequence). V shed 5 bases and J shed 0 bases, with 8 bases lying between them. The CDR3 is 15 residues long. The CDR3 nucleotides are TGCGCCAGCAGTCCAGGGTCCTCTGGGGCCAACGTCCTGACTTTC. It is translated as CASSPGSSGANVLTF.

This sequence joins TRBV5-4 and TRBJ1-1, with 9 positions matching TRBD1. After removal of 4 bases from V and 0 bases from J, the junction contained 10 bases not matched to a gene. CDR1 and CDR2 (germline): SGHNT, YYREEE (reference sequence). This CDR3 has 17 residues. The CDR3 DNA follows: TGTGCCAGCAGCGACCCGACAGGGGGAACAATGAACACTGAAGCTTTCTTT. This gives the protein CASSDPTGGTMNTEAFF. The complete variable domain, with remaining parts taken from reference TRBV5-4 and TRBJ1-1, reads ETGVTQSPTHLIKTRGQQVTLRCSSQSGHNTVSWYQQALGQGPQFIFQYYREEENGRGNFPPRFSGLQFPNYSSELNVNALELDDSALYLCASSDPTGGTMNTEAFFGQGTRLTVV.

The chain is built from TRBV12-5 and TRBJ1-1; D unclear. The CDR3 totals 16 residues. Germline loops: CDR1 LGHNT, CDR2 FRNRAP. With 1 base removed from V and 1 base from J, the gap between germline ends came to 13 bases. The DNA of the CDR3 is TGTGCTAGTGGTTTGGGGCGATGGGGAGAGAACACTGAAGCTTTCTTT. It encodes CASGLGRWGENTEAFF.

This rearrangement joins TRBV15 to TRBJ1-2; D may be TRBD1 (5 bases). The CDR3 spans 14 residues. V lost 3 bases and J lost 2, with 10 bases in between. Germline CDR1 and CDR2: LNHNV and YYDKDF (reference sequence). CDR3 DNA sequence: TGTGCCACCAGCAGCCGGACACTGAACTATGGCTACACCTTC. It specifies CATSSRTLNYGYTF.

This clone was recorded a few times. This chain links TRBV29-1 with TRBJ1-1; maybe TRBD1 (6 bases). The length of the CDR3 is 18 residues. Germline CDR1 is SQVTM and CDR2 is ANQGSEA. The V end lost 0 bases, the J end lost 4 bases, and 24 bases lay between the germline ends. CDR3 DNA sequence: TGCAGCGTTGAAGATCGCCGTCCCCGAAGGACAGATGTCACTGAAGCTTTCTTT. Translation gives CSVEDRRPRRTDVTEAFF. The full variable domain, its missing parts supplied by reference TRBV29-1 and TRBJ1-1, is SAVISQKPSRDICQRGTSLTIQCQVDSQVTMMFWYRQQPGQSLTLIATANQGSEATYESGFVIDKFPISRPNLTFSTLTVSNMSPEDSSIYLCSVEDRRPRRTDVTEAFFGQGTRLTVV.

V usage is TRBV7-2 and J usage is TRBJ2-3; 8 bases align to TRBD2. The trim removed 1 base at V and 2 bases at J, leaving 14 bases unmatched. The germline V gene encodes CDR1 SGHTA and CDR2 FQGNSA. The CDR3 totals 19 residues. CDR3 protein: CASSLGRPGGGPHTDTQYF. CDR3 nucleotide sequence: TGTGCCAGCAGCTTAGGCCGCCCCGGCGGGGGGCCTCACACAGATACGCAGTATTTT.